This T cell receptor (beta chain) was recovered during a study of cytomegalovirus exposure and HLA in healthy donors. Study outcomes and limitations: Sequencing depth across donors, presence/absence analyses assumed, was roughly uniform. Whilst most TCR sequences proved rare, a subset of public TCRs occurred across many donors. Most of the TCR beta V segments (in an earlier analysis) were productive either about 87% or about 30% of the time. TRBV6-2, TRBV6-3 and some other V segments were unresolvable in 87-base-pair reads.

Details on this clone: Its specificity is not known.

The CDR3 loop spans 12 amino acids. Germline V gene lookup returns CDR1 SNHLY and CDR2 FYNNEI. Trimming at V came to 9 bases and at J to 8 bases, leaving 7 bases not matched to a gene. 13 Jbeta primers and 60 Vbeta primers were used for the PCR. The data were produced by immunoSEQ multiplex PCR, yet TCRdb's version contains in-frame clones alone and is incomplete. The sample lists about 110,000 clones; roughly 83% were seen once. The gene calls are TRBV2 and TRBJ1-2; 9 nucleotides align to TRBD1. The TCR sequence derives from a woman aged 18-29 years in good health and CMV-seropositive. Sequencing was performed on PBMCs. CDR3: CASSGTGNGYTF. The CDR3 nucleotides read TGTGCCAGTTCCGGGACAGGGAACGGCTACACCTTC. Combining the CDR3 with reference TRBV2 and TRBJ1-2 gives the whole variable domain EPEVTQTPSHQVTQMGQEVILRCVPISNHLYFYWYRQILGQKVEFLVSFYNNEISEKSEIFDDQFSVERPDGSNFTLKIRSTKLEDSAMYFCASSGTGNGYTFGSGTRLTVV.